The subject of this entry is one T cell receptor (beta chain). The sample is drawn from a study of PD-L1 blockade in urothelial cancer. Per germline, CDR1 SNHLY and CDR2 FYNNEI. J lost 4 bases, V lost 5 bases, and 10 bases had no gene match. The CDR3 is 17 residues long. Profiling relied on immunoSEQ multiplex PCR, and the TCRdb table lists in-frame clones only, not all of them. The sample yields 100,000 or so clones, roughly nine tenths seen once. The sequence was obtained from a woman aged 80 or over with urothelial cancer. Material: PBMCs, obtained around atezolizumab (anti-PD-L1) treatment. This chain joins TRBV2 and TRBJ1-5; 11 nucleotides line up with TRBD1. CDR3 nucleotide sequence: TGTGCCAGCAGTAAGGACAGGGGGCTGGTTAGAAATCAGCCCCAGCATTTT. Translation gives CASSKDRGLVRNQPQHF.